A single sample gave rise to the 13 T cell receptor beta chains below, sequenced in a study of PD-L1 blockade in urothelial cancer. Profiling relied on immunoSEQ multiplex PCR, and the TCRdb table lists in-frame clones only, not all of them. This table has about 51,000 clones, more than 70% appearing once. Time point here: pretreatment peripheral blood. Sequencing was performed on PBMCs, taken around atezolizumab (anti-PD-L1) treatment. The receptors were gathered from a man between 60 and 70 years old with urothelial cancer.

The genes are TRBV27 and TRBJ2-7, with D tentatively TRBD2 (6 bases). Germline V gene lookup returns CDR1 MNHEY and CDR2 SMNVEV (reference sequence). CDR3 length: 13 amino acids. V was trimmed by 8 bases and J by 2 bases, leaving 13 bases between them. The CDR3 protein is CASLGTATYEQYF. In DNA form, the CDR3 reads TGTGCCAGCCTGGGGACTGCGACCTACGAGCAGTACTTC.

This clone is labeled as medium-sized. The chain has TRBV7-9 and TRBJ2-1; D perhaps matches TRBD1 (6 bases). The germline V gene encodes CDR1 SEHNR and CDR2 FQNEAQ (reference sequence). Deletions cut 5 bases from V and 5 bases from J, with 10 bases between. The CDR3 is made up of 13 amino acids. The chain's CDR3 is CASSPRTDNEQFF. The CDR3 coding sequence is TGTGCCAGCAGCCCCCGGACAGACAATGAGCAGTTCTTC.

The CDR3 sequence is CASSEQPGRGGELFF. The CDR3 region has the DNA TGTGCCAGCTCCGAACAACCTGGTCGTGGCGGGGAGCTGTTTTTT. The chain carries TRBV7-3 and TRBJ2-2; D not resolved. The germline CDR1 and CDR2 sequences are SGHTA and FQGTGA. CDR3 length: 15 amino acids. V was cut by 8 bases and J by 7 bases, with 20 bases left in between.

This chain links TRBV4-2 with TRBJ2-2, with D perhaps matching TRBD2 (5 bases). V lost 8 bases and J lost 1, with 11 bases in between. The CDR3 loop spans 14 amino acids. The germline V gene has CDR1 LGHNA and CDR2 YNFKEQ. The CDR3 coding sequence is TGTGCCAGCGAGCGGACCCAGAACACCGGGGAGCTGTTTTTT. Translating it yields CASERTQNTGELFF.

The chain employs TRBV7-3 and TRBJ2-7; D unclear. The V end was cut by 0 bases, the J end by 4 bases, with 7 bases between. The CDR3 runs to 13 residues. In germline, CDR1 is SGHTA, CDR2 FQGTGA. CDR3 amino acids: CASSLTKRYEQYF. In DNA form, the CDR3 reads TGTGCCAGCAGCTTAACGAAGAGATACGAGCAGTACTTC.

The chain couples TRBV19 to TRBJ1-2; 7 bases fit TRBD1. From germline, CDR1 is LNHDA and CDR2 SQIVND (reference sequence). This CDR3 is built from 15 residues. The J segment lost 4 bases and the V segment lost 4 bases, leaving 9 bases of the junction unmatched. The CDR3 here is CASSTRQGVIYGYTF. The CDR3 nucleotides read TGTGCCAGTAGTACCAGACAGGGAGTAATCTATGGCTACACCTTC.

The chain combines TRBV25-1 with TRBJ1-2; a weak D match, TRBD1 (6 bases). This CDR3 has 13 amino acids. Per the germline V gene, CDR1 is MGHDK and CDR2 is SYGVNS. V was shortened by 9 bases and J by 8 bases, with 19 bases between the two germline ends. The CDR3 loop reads CASLMTGSGGYTF. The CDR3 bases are TGTGCCAGTCTCATGACAGGCTCGGGGGGCTACACCTTC.

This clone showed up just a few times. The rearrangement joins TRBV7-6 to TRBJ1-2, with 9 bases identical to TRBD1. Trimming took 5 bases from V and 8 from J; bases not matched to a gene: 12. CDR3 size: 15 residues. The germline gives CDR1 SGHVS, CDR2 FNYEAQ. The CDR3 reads CASSPGQGQIGGYTF. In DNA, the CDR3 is TGTGCCAGCAGCCCGGGACAGGGCCAGATCGGGGGCTACACCTTC.

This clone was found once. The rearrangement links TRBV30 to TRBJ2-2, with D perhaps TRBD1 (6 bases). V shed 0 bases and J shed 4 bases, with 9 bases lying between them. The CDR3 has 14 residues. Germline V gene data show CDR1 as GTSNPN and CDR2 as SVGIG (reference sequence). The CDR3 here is CAWSVQGSTGELFF. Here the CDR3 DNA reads TGTGCCTGGAGTGTCCAGGGGTCCACCGGGGAGCTGTTTTTT.

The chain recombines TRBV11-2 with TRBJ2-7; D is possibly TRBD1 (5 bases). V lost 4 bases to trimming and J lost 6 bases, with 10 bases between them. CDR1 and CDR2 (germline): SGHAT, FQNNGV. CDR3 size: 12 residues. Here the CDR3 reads CASSSGHSEQYF. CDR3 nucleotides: TGTGCCAGCAGCTCCGGACACTCCGAGCAGTACTTC.

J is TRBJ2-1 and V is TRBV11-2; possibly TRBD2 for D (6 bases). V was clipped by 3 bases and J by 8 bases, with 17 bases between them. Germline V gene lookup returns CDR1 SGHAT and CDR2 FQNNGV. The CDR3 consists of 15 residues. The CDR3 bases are TGTGCCAGCAGCTTCGTGGGGGGTCGCGGGTATGAGCAGTTCTTC. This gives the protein CASSFVGGRGYEQFF.

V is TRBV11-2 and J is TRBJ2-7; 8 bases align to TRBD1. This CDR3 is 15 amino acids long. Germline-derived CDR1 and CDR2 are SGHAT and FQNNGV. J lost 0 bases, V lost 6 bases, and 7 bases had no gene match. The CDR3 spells CASRRTGGNSYEQYF. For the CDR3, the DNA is TGTGCCAGCAGGCGTACAGGGGGGAACTCCTACGAGCAGTACTTC.

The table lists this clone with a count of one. CDR3 DNA: TGTGCCAGCAGCTCACCGGACACGGGGGCCTACGAGCAGTACTTC. It yields the protein CASSSPDTGAYEQYF. The chain joins TRBV7-2 to TRBJ2-7, with a weak D call TRBD2 (6 bases). The CDR3 is made up of 15 amino acids. Trimming cost V 4 bases and J 2 bases, with 15 bases left between them. CDR1 and CDR2 (germline): SGHTA, FQGNSA. Drawing the rest from reference TRBV7-2 and TRBJ2-7, the complete variable domain is GAGVSQSPSNKVTEKGKDVELRCDPISGHTALYWYRQSLGQGLEFLIYFQGNSAPDKSGLPSDRFSAERTGGSVSTLTIQRTQQEDSAVYLCASSSPDTGAYEQYFGPGTRLTVT.